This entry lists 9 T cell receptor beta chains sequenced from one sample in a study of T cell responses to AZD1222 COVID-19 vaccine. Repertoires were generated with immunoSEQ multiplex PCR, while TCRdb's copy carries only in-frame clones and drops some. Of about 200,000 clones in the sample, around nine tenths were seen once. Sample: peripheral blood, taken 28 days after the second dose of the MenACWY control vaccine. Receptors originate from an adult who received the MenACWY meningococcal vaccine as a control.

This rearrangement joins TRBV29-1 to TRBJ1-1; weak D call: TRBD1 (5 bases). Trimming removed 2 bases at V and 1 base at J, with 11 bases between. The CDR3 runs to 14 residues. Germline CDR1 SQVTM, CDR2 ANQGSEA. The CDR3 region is CSVEIGDGNTEAFF. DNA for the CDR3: TGCAGCGTTGAAATAGGGGACGGGAACACTGAAGCTTTCTTT.

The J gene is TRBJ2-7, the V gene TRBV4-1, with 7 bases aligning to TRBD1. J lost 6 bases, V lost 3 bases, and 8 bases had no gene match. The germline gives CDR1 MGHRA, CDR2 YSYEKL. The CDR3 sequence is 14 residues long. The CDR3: CASSHAGQEREQYF. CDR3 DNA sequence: TGCGCCAGCAGCCACGCCGGACAGGAACGCGAGCAGTACTTC.

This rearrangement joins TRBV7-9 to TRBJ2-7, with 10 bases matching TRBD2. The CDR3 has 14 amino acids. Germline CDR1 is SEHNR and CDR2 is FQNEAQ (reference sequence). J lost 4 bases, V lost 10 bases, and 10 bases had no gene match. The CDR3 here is CAITGAGGGYEQYF. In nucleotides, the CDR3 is TGTGCCATCACGGGAGCGGGAGGGGGGTACGAGCAGTACTTC.

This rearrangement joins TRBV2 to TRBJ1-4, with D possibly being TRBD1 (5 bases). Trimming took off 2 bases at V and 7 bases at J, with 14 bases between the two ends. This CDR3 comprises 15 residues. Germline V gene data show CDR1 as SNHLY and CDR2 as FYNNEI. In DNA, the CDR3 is TGTGCCAGCAGTGAACGAACAGGTGGAGGTGAAAAACTGTTTTTT. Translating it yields CASSERTGGGEKLFF.

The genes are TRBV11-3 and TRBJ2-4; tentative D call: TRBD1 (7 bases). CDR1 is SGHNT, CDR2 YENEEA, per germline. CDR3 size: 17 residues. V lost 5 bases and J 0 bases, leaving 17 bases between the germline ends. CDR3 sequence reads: CASSPYRGGIAKNIQYF. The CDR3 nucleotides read TGTGCCAGCAGCCCGTACAGGGGAGGTATAGCCAAAAACATTCAGTACTTC.

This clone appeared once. The CDR3 DNA reads TGTGCCAGCAGTCGGGACATTGGAACCATTGGCTACACCTTC. The encoded protein is CASSRDIGTIGYTF. The chain couples TRBV11-2 to TRBJ1-2; tentative D call: TRBD1 (6 bases). Looked up from germline, CDR1 is SGHAT and CDR2 is FQNNGV. V lost 6 bases and J lost 7, with 18 bases in between. The CDR3 loop spans 14 amino acids.

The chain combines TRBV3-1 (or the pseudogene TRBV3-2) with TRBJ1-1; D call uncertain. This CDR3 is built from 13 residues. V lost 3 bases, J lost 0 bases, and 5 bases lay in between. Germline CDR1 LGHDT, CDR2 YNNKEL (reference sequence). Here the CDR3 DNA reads TGTGCCAGCAGCCACCGGATGAACACTGAAGCTTTCTTT. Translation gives CASSHRMNTEAFF.

The CDR3 coding sequence is TGTGCCAGCAGTGTGAAGGGACAGGTGCGGGGTCAGCCCCAGCATTTT. It is translated as CASSVKGQVRGQPQHF. V gene TRBV27 combines with J gene TRBJ1-5; TRBD1 aligns across 8 bases. Unmatched junction bases numbered 12, after V lost 5 bases and J lost 6 bases. The CDR3 runs to 16 residues. Germline assignment: CDR1 MNHEY and CDR2 SMNVEV (reference sequence).

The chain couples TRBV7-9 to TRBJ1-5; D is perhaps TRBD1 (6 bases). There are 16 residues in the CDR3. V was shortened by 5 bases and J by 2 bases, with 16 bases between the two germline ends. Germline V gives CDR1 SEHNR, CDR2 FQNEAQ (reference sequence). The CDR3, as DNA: TGTGCCAGCAGCCCCGGGGGGGCTATTGGCAATCAGCCCCAGCATTTT. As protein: CASSPGGAIGNQPQHF.